Below, 21 T cell receptor beta chains from the same sample are listed, as sequenced in a study of molecular identifiers for immune sequencing clone quantification. One entry per CDR3 protein results from TCRdb running MiXCR on the PCR reads. The sample yields 88,000 or so distinct CDR3 sequences, approximately 22% seen once. Sequences were obtained from naive CD8+ T cells from blood, with Jurkat cell RNA spiked in. Stated subset: FACS-sorted CD8+CD4-CCR7+CD45RA+ naive T cells. These receptors were obtained from a human donor in good health. Some libraries in this study had Jurkat cell RNA spiked in.

This clonotype was picked up a small number of times. The chain recombines TRBV19 with TRBJ1-5, with 9 nucleotides matching TRBD1. The CDR3 runs 15 residues. After removal of 5 bases from V and 6 bases from J, the junction contained 8 bases not matched to a gene. Germline V CDR1 and CDR2: LNHDA, SQIVND (reference sequence). The CDR3 protein is CASSAQQGASQPQHF. DNA of the CDR3: TGTGCCAGTAGTGCGCAACAGGGGGCGAGTCAGCCCCAGCATTTT.

The chain links TRBV6-5 to TRBJ2-5; D remains ambiguous. This CDR3 is 13 amino acids long. Germline-derived CDR1 and CDR2 are MNHEY and SVGAGI. V was trimmed by 4 bases and J by 0 bases, leaving 6 bases between them. CDR3 loop: CASSSVYQETQYF. The CDR3 DNA sequence: TGTGCCAGCAGTTCAGTGTACCAAGAGACCCAGTACTTC.

This clonotype was seen a few times. The chain combines TRBV4-3 with TRBJ2-5, with TRBD1 matching over 11 bases. J lost 5 bases, V lost 5 bases, and 7 bases had no gene match. The CDR3 totals 15 residues. The germline CDR1 and CDR2 sequences are LGHNA and YSLEER. CDR3 protein: CASSEGQGAWETQYF. The CDR3 DNA reads as TGCGCCAGCAGCGAAGGACAGGGGGCATGGGAGACCCAGTACTTC.

V gene TRBV11-2 combines with J gene TRBJ2-1, with TRBD2 as a possible D gene (6 bases). CDR1 and CDR2 (germline): SGHAT, FQNNGV. V was shortened by 0 bases and J by 4 bases, with 13 bases between the two germline ends. CDR3 size: 16 residues. The CDR3 loop reads CASSLDVAANYNEQFF. The CDR3 DNA follows: TGTGCCAGCAGCTTAGATGTAGCGGCCAATTACAATGAGCAGTTCTTC.

The chain is built from TRBV9 and TRBJ1-1; D is undetermined. V lost 3 bases to trimming and J lost 4 bases, with 10 bases between them. The CDR3 totals 13 residues. CDR1 and CDR2 (germline): SGDLS, YYNGEE. CDR3 protein: CASSAGGSTEAFF. The CDR3 region has the DNA TGTGCCAGCAGCGCTGGTGGTTCCACTGAAGCTTTCTTT. The complete variable domain, with remaining parts taken from reference TRBV9 and TRBJ1-1, reads DSGVTQTPKHLITATGQRVTLRCSPRSGDLSVYWYQQSLDQGLQFLIQYYNGEERAKGNILERFSAQQFPDLHSELNLSSLELGDSALYFCASSAGGSTEAFFGQGTRLTVV.

This clonotype turned up a few times. V usage is TRBV4-1 and J usage is TRBJ2-7; a weak D match, TRBD2 (6 bases). Germline V gene lookup returns CDR1 MGHRA and CDR2 YSYEKL. V lost 1 base to trimming and J lost 3 bases, with 13 bases between them. The CDR3 consists of 15 residues. In nucleotides, the CDR3 is TGCGCCAGCAGCCAAGGGGTTAGCGGCGACTACGAGCAGTACTTC. Translating it yields CASSQGVSGDYEQYF.

This clonotype was seen many times. This rearrangement joins TRBV7-9 to TRBJ2-4, with TRBD1 matching 7 bases. Trimming removed 5 bases from V and 4 bases from J; junction bases left unmatched: 8. The germline V gene encodes CDR1 SEHNR and CDR2 FQNEAQ (reference sequence). The CDR3 has 15 amino acids. Here the CDR3 reads CASSNYRDRKNIQYF. For the CDR3, the DNA is TGTGCCAGCAGCAACTACCGGGACAGAAAAAACATTCAGTACTTC.

This rearrangement joins TRBV19 to TRBJ2-7; D is unclear. Germline CDR1 reads LNHDA; CDR2 reads SQIVND (reference sequence). The CDR3 covers 13 residues. With 1 base removed from V and 5 bases from J, the gap between germline ends came to 9 bases. CDR3 nucleotides: TGTGCCAGTAGTATAGCACAGTTTAACGAGCAGTACTTC. This encodes CASSIAQFNEQYF. The variable domain in full, completed from reference TRBV19 and TRBJ2-7, reads DGGITQSPKYLFRKEGQNVTLSCEQNLNHDAMYWYRQDPGQGLRLIYYSQIVNDFQKGDIAEGYSVSREKKESFPLTVTSAQKNPTAFYLCASSIAQFNEQYFGPGTRLTVT.

This clonotype has just a few counts. V usage is TRBV27 and J usage is TRBJ2-3; no clear D. With 6 bases removed from V and 6 bases from J, the gap between germline ends came to 22 bases. The CDR3 length is 16 residues. The V gene's germline CDR1 is MNHEY and CDR2 SMNVEV (reference sequence). The CDR3 region has the DNA TGTGCCAGCAGCCAGAAGGGTGGAATTTTTCGCGATACGCAGTATTTT. This codes for CASSQKGGIFRDTQYF.

This clonotype was observed a few times. V is TRBV27 and J is TRBJ2-2; D not resolved. Germline V gene data show CDR1 as MNHEY and CDR2 as SMNVEV (reference sequence). Trimming cost V 6 bases and J 0 bases, with 20 bases left between them. There are 18 residues in the CDR3. The CDR3, as DNA: TGTGCCAGCAGGCCCCTGTCGGAACCCCCCCCGAACACCGGGGAGCTGTTTTTT. It yields the protein CASRPLSEPPPNTGELFF.

This clonotype was seen just once. Since a much larger clone is just one base distant, this may be a read error. The chain has TRBV11-2 and TRBJ1-1; D is unclear. Germline V CDR1 and CDR2: SGHAT, FQNNGV. The V gene lost 6 bases and the J gene lost 6 bases, with 11 bases spanning the gap. CDR3 size: 12 residues. The CDR3 here is CASSRGLSEAFF. The CDR3 region has the DNA TGTGCCAGCAGTCGAGGGCTGTCTGAAGCTTTCTTT.

Many counts were recorded for this clonotype. The V and J genes are TRBV19 and TRBJ2-7; 8 bases match TRBD1. The CDR3 has 14 amino acids. Germline CDR1 reads LNHDA; CDR2 reads SQIVND (reference sequence). V lost 5 bases and J lost 7; bases outside the gene matches: 10. CDR3 residues: CASSYRTGMGEQYF. CDR3 sequence (DNA): TGTGCCAGTAGTTATCGGACAGGGATGGGAGAGCAGTACTTC.

With regard to this clonotype: It may be a read error: a sequence one base away is much more abundant. The final CDR3 position lacks the conserved phenylalanine or tryptophan, pointing to a likely read error. The V gene is TRBV30, the J gene TRBJ2-7, with a possible D match to TRBD2 (6 bases). The V end was cut by 4 bases, the J end by 0 bases, with 13 bases between. From germline, CDR1 is GTSNPN and CDR2 SVGIG (reference sequence). CDR3 length: 14 residues. This CDR3 reads CAWTPLDYSYEQYL. In DNA, the CDR3 is TGTGCCTGGACCCCCTTGGACTACTCCTACGAGCAGTACCTC.

The CDR3 region has the DNA TGTGCCAGCAGCTTAGATTCCAGTGATGAAAAACTGTTTTTT. Residues: CASSLDSSDEKLFF. The chain links TRBV7-9 to TRBJ1-4; no definite D call. The V and J ends lost 1 base and 6 bases respectively, with 9 bases between them. The germline V gene has CDR1 SEHNR and CDR2 FQNEAQ (reference sequence). The CDR3 is 14 residues long. The whole variable domain, filled in from reference TRBV7-9 and TRBJ1-4, reads DTGVSQNPRHKITKRGQNVTFRCDPISEHNRLYWYRQTLGQGPEFLTYFQNEAQLEKSRLLSDRFSAERPKGSFSTLEIQRTEQGDSAMYLCASSLDSSDEKLFFGSGTQLSVL.

The chain carries TRBV6-5 and TRBJ1-1; D might be TRBD1 (5 bases). The CDR3 spans 15 residues. Germline V CDR1 and CDR2: MNHEY, SVGAGI. The V end lost 3 bases, the J end lost 0 bases, and 11 bases lay between the germline ends. CDR3 in DNA: TGTGCCAGCAGTTATACGACAGAGTTGAACACTGAAGCTTTCTTT. Its protein product is CASSYTTELNTEAFF.

This clonotype was seen ten or more times. The V gene is TRBV7-8, the J gene TRBJ1-1; no reliable D call. Trimming cost V 3 bases and J 0 bases, with 20 bases left between them. The CDR3 covers 18 residues. CDR1 and CDR2 from the germline V gene are SGHVS and FQNEAQ. The chain's CDR3 is CASSFAYSETSMNTEAFF. The CDR3 DNA reads as TGTGCCAGCAGCTTTGCATACTCGGAGACGTCCATGAACACTGAAGCTTTCTTT.

In this sample, this clonotype turned up many times. The CDR3 bases are TGTGCCAGCCCGGGGACAGGGACAGATACGCAGTATTTT. Encoded protein: CASPGTGTDTQYF. V is TRBV2 and J is TRBJ2-3; TRBD1 matches at 9 bases. The CDR3 sequence is 13 residues long. The J segment lost 3 bases and the V segment lost 8 bases, leaving 3 bases of the junction unmatched. Looked up from germline, CDR1 is SNHLY and CDR2 is FYNNEI.

The sample holds a few counts of this clonotype. The V call is TRBV4-3, the J call TRBJ1-5, with unresolved D. CDR3 length: 15 residues. CDR1 LGHNA and CDR2 YSLEER come from the germline V gene. V gave up 0 bases and J gave up 0 bases, with 6 bases separating them. DNA for the CDR3: TGCGCCAGCAGCCAAGATAGGGTTAGCAATCAGCCCCAGCATTTT. Its translation: CASSQDRVSNQPQHF.

This clonotype was counted many times. V usage is TRBV5-1 and J usage is TRBJ1-5; D gene unclear. The V end lost 2 bases, the J end lost 6 bases, and 9 bases lay between the germline ends. Per germline, CDR1 SGHRS and CDR2 YFSETQ. The CDR3 contains 13 residues. The CDR3 loop reads CASSLSVAQPQHF. CDR3 nucleotide sequence: TGCGCCAGCAGCTTATCAGTGGCTCAGCCCCAGCATTTT. Using reference TRBV5-1 and TRBJ1-5 for the parts outside the CDR3, the full variable domain is KAGVTQTPRYLIKTRGQQVTLSCSPISGHRSVSWYQQTPGQGLQFLFEYFSETQRNKGNFPGRFSGRQFSNSRSEMNVSTLELGDSALYLCASSLSVAQPQHFGDGTRLSIL.

The V gene is TRBV4-1, the J gene TRBJ1-2, with no clear D. CDR1 is MGHRA and CDR2 is YSYEKL in the germline V gene. V lost 0 bases and J lost 8, with 13 bases in between. This CDR3 has 14 residues. The chain's CDR3 is CASSQDSGIGGYTF. The CDR3 DNA follows: TGCGCCAGCAGCCAAGATTCGGGTATTGGCGGCTACACCTTC.

The CDR3 DNA is TGTGCCAGCAGTCTCATGGCCAGCGGGGTTGGCGCAGATACGCAGTATTTT. Translating it yields CASSLMASGVGADTQYF. The V call is TRBV27, the J call TRBJ2-3, with 7 nucleotides matching TRBD2. Trimming at V came to 5 bases and at J to 4 bases, leaving 15 bases not matched to a gene. From germline, CDR1 is MNHEY and CDR2 SMNVEV (reference sequence). The length of the CDR3 is 17 residues.